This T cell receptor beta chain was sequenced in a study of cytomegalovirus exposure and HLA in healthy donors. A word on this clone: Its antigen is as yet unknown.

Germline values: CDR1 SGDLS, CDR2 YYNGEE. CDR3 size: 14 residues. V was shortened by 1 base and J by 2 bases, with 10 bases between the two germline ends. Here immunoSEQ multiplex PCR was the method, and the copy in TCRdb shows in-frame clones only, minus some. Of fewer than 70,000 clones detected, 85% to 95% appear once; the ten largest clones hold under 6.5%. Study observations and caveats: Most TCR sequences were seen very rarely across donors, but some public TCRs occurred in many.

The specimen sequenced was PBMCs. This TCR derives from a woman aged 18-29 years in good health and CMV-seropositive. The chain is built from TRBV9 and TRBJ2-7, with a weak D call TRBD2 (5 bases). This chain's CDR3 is CASSVQDSPYEQYF. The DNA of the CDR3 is TGTGCCAGCAGCGTACAGGACTCCCCCTACGAGCAGTACTTC.